Each of the 26 T cell receptor beta chains below was sequenced from the same sample in a study of cytomegalovirus exposure and HLA in healthy donors. Some clones are missing from TCRdb's copy, which holds only in-frame ones; the method was immunoSEQ multiplex PCR. The sample contains approximately 270,000 clones, roughly 87% of which appear only once. Material: PBMCs. The receptors come from a man younger than 30 in good health and CMV-seropositive.

This chain links TRBV15 with TRBJ2-3, with 7 bases that match TRBD1. Unmatched junction bases numbered 3, after V lost 2 bases and J lost 4 bases. The germline CDR1 and CDR2 sequences are LNHNV and YYDKDF (reference sequence). CDR3 length: 14 amino acids. The CDR3 DNA reads as TGTGCCACCAGCAGAAGGGGACAGCCAGATACGCAGTATTTT. Encoded protein: CATSRRGQPDTQYF.

This chain uses TRBV5-1 with TRBJ2-7; TRBD2 matches 13 bases. Trimming at V came to 4 bases and at J to 2 bases, leaving 6 bases not matched to a gene. The germline V gene encodes CDR1 SGHRS and CDR2 YFSETQ. The CDR3 has 16 residues. CDR3 coding DNA: TGCGCCAGCAGCAGTTCACTAGCGGGAGGGCCCTACGAGCAGTACTTC. This codes for CASSSSLAGGPYEQYF.

This chain uses TRBV5-6 with TRBJ2-3, with TRBD1 as a possible D gene (5 bases). V shed 5 bases and J shed 5 bases, with 15 bases lying between them. The germline V gene encodes CDR1 SGHDT and CDR2 YYEEEE. The CDR3 has 14 amino acids. Written as DNA, the CDR3 is TGTGCCAGCAGTCCTCCAGGGCTCCGAGATACGCAGTATTTT. It yields the protein CASSPPGLRDTQYF.

This clone was recorded once. This chain joins TRBV6-6 and TRBJ2-2; weak D call: TRBD2 (5 bases). Germline V gene lookup returns CDR1 MNHNY and CDR2 SVGAGI (reference sequence). Trimming pared 7 bases from V and 6 bases from J, leaving 6 bases between. This CDR3 region has 11 residues. The CDR3 spells CASKRAGELFF. In DNA form, the CDR3 reads TGTGCCAGCAAGAGGGCCGGGGAGCTGTTTTTT.

This clone has more than one count but fewer than ten. V gene TRBV4-1 combines with J gene TRBJ1-3; D not resolved. This CDR3 is built from 13 residues. Germline loops: CDR1 MGHRA, CDR2 YSYEKL. V lost 0 bases, J lost 4 bases, and 4 bases lay in between. CDR3: CASSQDTGNTIYF. The CDR3 DNA follows: TGCGCCAGCAGCCAAGATACCGGAAACACCATATATTTT.

The chain has TRBV2 and TRBJ2-7; 7 nucleotides match TRBD2. The germline CDR1 and CDR2 sequences are SNHLY and FYNNEI. The CDR3 consists of 14 residues. Trimming took 5 bases from V and 3 from J; bases not matched to a gene: 7. CDR3 region: CASSWGGENYEQYF. Written as DNA, the CDR3 is TGTGCCAGCAGTTGGGGGGGGGAGAACTACGAGCAGTACTTC.

In its sample, this clone is medium-sized. V is TRBV19 and J is TRBJ2-7; a weak D match, TRBD2 (6 bases). Germline CDR1 is LNHDA and CDR2 is SQIVND (reference sequence). The CDR3 covers 12 residues. Trimming took 4 bases from V and 6 from J, leaving 10 bases between them. The CDR3 sequence: CASSTREREQYF. The CDR3 DNA sequence: TGTGCCAGTAGTACCCGGGAGCGCGAGCAGTACTTC.

This clone turned up a few times. The V and J genes are TRBV10-3 and TRBJ1-1, with D perhaps TRBD1 (5 bases). CDR1 and CDR2 from the germline V gene are ENHRY and SYGVKD. Trimming left V 5 bases short and J 0 bases short, with 10 bases between. The CDR3 extends over 14 amino acids. This CDR3 is CAISSQGLNTEAFF. CDR3 nucleotide sequence: TGTGCCATCAGTTCCCAGGGCCTGAACACTGAAGCTTTCTTT.

The rearrangement links TRBV6-1 to TRBJ1-5, with D perhaps TRBD1 (6 bases). The CDR3 has 16 amino acids. Between the trimmed V and J ends, which lost 4 bases and 0 bases, there was a span of 13 bases. In germline, CDR1 is MNHNS, CDR2 SASEGT. The CDR3, as DNA: TGTGCCAGCAGTGCCTTAGGGGGTTATAGCAATCAGCCCCAGCATTTT. Its protein product is CASSALGGYSNQPQHF.

This clone was observed once. This sequence joins TRBV6-5 and TRBJ2-1; D may be TRBD1 (5 bases). Between the trimmed V and J ends, which lost 0 bases and 3 bases, there was a span of 9 bases. The CDR3 spans 15 residues. In germline, CDR1 is MNHEY, CDR2 SVGAGI. CDR3 sequence reads: CASSYSQDNYNEQFF. DNA for the CDR3: TGTGCCAGCAGTTACTCACAGGACAACTACAATGAGCAGTTCTTC.

The gene calls are TRBV6-5 and TRBJ1-1; perhaps TRBD1 as D (6 bases). Deletions cut 5 bases from V and 0 bases from J, with 10 bases between. This CDR3 has 14 amino acids. CDR1 is MNHEY and CDR2 is SVGAGI in the germline V gene. CDR3 sequence: CASSRTAMNTEAFF. Here the CDR3 DNA reads TGTGCCAGCAGTCGGACAGCTATGAACACTGAAGCTTTCTTT.

The chain recombines TRBV28 with TRBJ1-5; 7 nucleotides match TRBD1. Germline assignment: CDR1 MDHEN and CDR2 SYDVKM. The CDR3 is 13 amino acids. J gave up 8 bases and V 6 bases, and 7 bases lay outside the gene matches. For the CDR3, the DNA is TGTGCCAGCAGCGACAGGGCGGGCGAGCCCCAGCATTTT. Its translation is CASSDRAGEPQHF.

This sequence joins TRBV9 and TRBJ2-7; D gene uncertain. CDR1 is SGDLS and CDR2 is YYNGEE in the germline V gene. V was trimmed by 2 bases and J by 0 bases, leaving 9 bases between them. The CDR3 consists of 14 residues. The CDR3 coding sequence is TGTGCCAGCAGCGTGTCGACCAGCTCCTACGAGCAGTACTTC. Its protein is CASSVSTSSYEQYF.

J is TRBJ2-1 and V is TRBV5-1; D is unclear. Trimming removed 2 bases from V and 4 bases from J, with 7 bases in between. Germline V gives CDR1 SGHRS, CDR2 YFSETQ. This CDR3 contains 13 residues. The CDR3 DNA reads TGCGCCAGCAGCTTCGACGGGTACAATGAGCAGTTCTTC. Protein product: CASSFDGYNEQFF.

This chain connects TRBV30 to TRBJ1-1; D unresolved. The germline CDR1 and CDR2 sequences are GTSNPN and SVGIG (reference sequence). V dropped 0 bases and J dropped 0 bases, with 5 bases sitting between them. This CDR3 has 13 residues. The CDR3 DNA reads as TGTGCCTGGAGTGTAGCCCTGAACACTGAAGCTTTCTTT. Translated, it gives CAWSVALNTEAFF.

The V gene is TRBV30, the J gene TRBJ1-4, with D unclear. V was clipped by 5 bases and J by 8 bases, with 15 bases between them. Germline CDR1 GTSNPN, CDR2 SVGIG (reference sequence). The CDR3 contains 13 residues. The CDR3 bases are TGTGCCTGGGATCGCGGCCCTGGCGAAAAACTGTTTTTT. Its protein product is CAWDRGPGEKLFF.

With regard to this clone: Other DNA sequences in the sample encode the same CDR3. The J gene is TRBJ2-1, the V gene TRBV19; 7 bases are shared with TRBD2. CDR3 length: 15 residues. Germline CDR1 LNHDA, CDR2 SQIVND (reference sequence). The V gene end was trimmed by 1 base and the J gene end by 4 bases; junction bases not matched to a gene: 4. CDR3 residues: CASSIAGGSYNEQFF. As DNA, the CDR3 is TGTGCCAGTAGTATAGCGGGAGGTTCGTACAATGAGCAGTTCTTC.

The V and J genes are TRBV7-9 and TRBJ1-2, with D tentatively TRBD1 (6 bases). CDR1 and CDR2 (germline): SEHNR, FQNEAQ (reference sequence). CDR3 length: 12 residues. The germline V and J ends were trimmed by 4 bases and 10 bases, with 13 bases remaining between them. The CDR3 is CASSYQGYHYTF. For the CDR3, the DNA is TGTGCCAGCAGCTACCAGGGGTATCACTACACCTTC.

The genes are TRBV5-6 and TRBJ1-1; a possible D gene is TRBD1 (5 bases). Germline assignment: CDR1 SGHDT and CDR2 YYEEEE. V was cut by 4 bases and J by 0 bases, with 22 bases left in between. This CDR3 region has 18 residues. The CDR3 loop is CASSKEAWQGNLNTEAFF. Written as DNA, the CDR3 is TGTGCCAGCAGCAAGGAGGCGTGGCAGGGTAACCTGAACACTGAAGCTTTCTTT.

The chain carries TRBV28 and TRBJ1-1; D possibly corresponds to TRBD1 (5 bases). V was trimmed by 9 bases and J by 7 bases, leaving 18 bases between them. This CDR3 is built from 13 residues. The germline V gene has CDR1 MDHEN and CDR2 SYDVKM. The CDR3 loop is CASWPTAANEAFF. As DNA, the CDR3 is TGTGCCAGTTGGCCGACAGCCGCTAATGAAGCTTTCTTT.

The J gene is TRBJ1-1, the V gene TRBV19, with D tentatively TRBD1 (5 bases). Trimming took 5 bases from V and 4 from J, leaving 11 bases between them. CDR1 and CDR2 (germline): LNHDA, SQIVND (reference sequence). This CDR3 region has 13 residues. The CDR3 sequence: CASSAGTVTEAFF. The CDR3, as DNA: TGTGCCAGTAGTGCCGGGACGGTCACTGAAGCTTTCTTT.

The V and J genes are TRBV28 and TRBJ1-1, with D maybe TRBD1 (6 bases). Germline-derived CDR1 and CDR2 are MDHEN and SYDVKM. Deletions cut 2 bases from V and 4 bases from J, with 14 bases between. The CDR3 has 15 amino acids. The CDR3 here is CASSLPGQGGTEAFF. The CDR3 DNA reads as TGTGCCAGCAGTTTACCGGGACAAGGAGGCACTGAAGCTTTCTTT.

This rearrangement joins TRBV10-3 to TRBJ2-1; D gene unclear. Per germline, CDR1 ENHRY and CDR2 SYGVKD. The CDR3 is 13 residues long. V was clipped by 3 bases and J by 8 bases, with 11 bases between them. Here the CDR3 reads CAISESPRDEQFF. DNA of the CDR3: TGTGCCATCAGTGAATCCCCTCGGGATGAGCAGTTCTTC.

The CDR3 region has the DNA TGTGCCAGCAGCCCGGGGACTAGCGGTGAGCAGTACTTC. This sequence encodes CASSPGTSGEQYF. This chain links TRBV7-3 with TRBJ2-7; 11 bases map to TRBD2. Germline V CDR1 and CDR2: SGHTA, FQGTGA. V dropped 5 bases and J dropped 7; count of bases not matched to a gene: 4. The CDR3 runs 13 residues.

As concerns this clone: Other DNA sequences in this specimen translate into the identical CDR3. This chain connects TRBV5-1 to TRBJ2-3, with 7 positions matching TRBD2. The CDR3 has 15 residues. The germline V gene encodes CDR1 SGHRS and CDR2 YFSETQ. V lost 1 base to trimming and J lost 0 bases; unmatched junction nucleotides: 2. DNA for the CDR3: TGCGCCAGCAGCTTGTCGGGGGGAAGCACAGATACGCAGTATTTT. This sequence encodes CASSLSGGSTDTQYF.

The chain couples TRBV5-4 to TRBJ2-1; 8 nucleotides agree with TRBD1. After removal of 0 bases from V and 8 bases from J, the junction contained 4 bases not matched to a gene. From germline, CDR1 is SGHNT and CDR2 YYREEE (reference sequence). CDR3 size: 14 residues. The CDR3, as DNA: TGTGCCAGCAGCTTGGCAGGGGGCTTCGATGAGCAGTTCTTC. This sequence encodes CASSLAGGFDEQFF.